A single sample is the source of the 10 T cell receptor beta chains below, sequenced in a study of OX40 agonist ivuxolimab in advanced cancers. Using immunoSEQ multiplex PCR, the repertoire was profiled, and TCRdb retains in-frame clones only, with some absent. The sample carries tens of thousands of clones, 65% to 90% recorded once. The input for sequencing was CD4+ or CD8+ T cells sorted from blood, taken in a trial of the OX40 agonist ivuxolimab. The receptors originated from an adult with an advanced solid tumor such as melanoma, head and neck, liver or kidney cancer.

J is TRBJ2-2 and V is TRBV18, with 8 bases that match TRBD1. The V gene end was trimmed by 4 bases and the J gene end by 6 bases; junction bases not matched to a gene: 1. Germline V gives CDR1 KGHSH, CDR2 LQKENI. This CDR3 has 13 residues. This chain's CDR3 is CASSLQGAGELFF. CDR3 nucleotides: TGTGCCAGCTCACTACAGGGGGCCGGGGAGCTGTTTTTT. Full variable domain (remainder filled in from reference TRBV18 and TRBJ2-2): NAGVMQNPRHLVRRRGQEARLRCSPMKGHSHVYWYRQLPEEGLKFMVYLQKENIIDESGMPKERFSAEFPKEGPSILRIQQVVRGDSAAYFCASSLQGAGELFFGEGSRLTVL.

V is TRBV7-9 and J is TRBJ1-1; unclear D gene. The CDR3 runs to 15 residues. Between the trimmed V and J ends, which lost 0 bases and 0 bases, there was a span of 8 bases. CDR1 is SEHNR and CDR2 is FQNEAQ in the germline V gene (reference sequence). The CDR3 loop reads CASSLAGRLNTEAFF. The CDR3 DNA is TGTGCCAGCAGCTTAGCAGGCAGGTTGAACACTGAAGCTTTCTTT.

CDR3 in amino acids: CASSLDRGLVSPLHF. CDR3 DNA: TGTGCCAGCAGCTTAGACCGGGGGCTCGTTTCACCCCTCCACTTT. The chain recombines TRBV7-2 with TRBJ1-6; D may be TRBD1 (6 bases). V dropped 1 base and J dropped 9 bases, with 13 bases sitting between them. The CDR3 totals 15 residues. Germline-derived CDR1 and CDR2 are SGHTA and FQGNSA.

The chain recombines TRBV7-2 with TRBJ2-3; 14 bases fit TRBD2. The CDR3 has 19 amino acids. V trimming: 2 bases; J trimming: 1 base; junction bases outside the gene matches: 8. Germline values: CDR1 SGHTA, CDR2 FQGNSA. The DNA of the CDR3 is TGTGCCAGCAGCTTATTCGGGACTAGCGGGGGAGTCGGCACAGATACGCAGTATTTT. It translates to CASSLFGTSGGVGTDTQYF.

This chain links TRBV7-2 with TRBJ1-1, with 9 bases lining up with TRBD1. Germline lookup yields CDR1 SGHTA and CDR2 FQGNSA. The CDR3 length is 14 residues. The V gene end was trimmed by 5 bases and the J gene end by 4 bases; junction bases not matched to a gene: 5. CDR3 protein: CASSNRGLGTEAFF. The CDR3 nucleotides are TGTGCCAGCAGCAACAGGGGGCTTGGCACTGAAGCTTTCTTT.

This rearrangement joins TRBV5-8 to TRBJ2-5; 9 bases align to TRBD1. The germline V gene encodes CDR1 SGHTS and CDR2 YDEGEE. V shed 3 bases and J 4 bases; nucleotides not matched to a gene: 4. This CDR3 contains 14 residues. CDR3 sequence reads: CASSSETGGETQYF. The CDR3 DNA follows: TGTGCCAGCAGCTCAGAGACAGGGGGAGAGACCCAGTACTTC.

The V gene is TRBV5-5, the J gene TRBJ2-7; D possibly matches TRBD1 or TRBD2 (5 bases each). The CDR3 spans 15 residues. Germline V gene sequence: CDR1 SGHKS, CDR2 YYEKEE (reference sequence). Trimming took 2 bases from V and 3 from J, leaving 15 bases between them. The CDR3 sequence: CASSFIPGPGYEQYF. The CDR3, as DNA: TGTGCCAGCAGCTTTATCCCGGGACCGGGCTACGAGCAGTACTTC.

This sequence joins TRBV7-9 and TRBJ2-2; D is tentatively TRBD1 or TRBD2 (6 bases each). Germline V CDR1 and CDR2: SEHNR, FQNEAQ (reference sequence). The CDR3 loop spans 16 amino acids. Trimming left V 5 bases short and J 5 bases short, with 18 bases between. CDR3 residues: CASSNPKQGGTGELFF. In nucleotides, the CDR3 is TGTGCCAGCAGCAACCCGAAACAGGGAGGAACCGGGGAGCTGTTTTTT.

This clone came up a few times. The chain carries TRBV30 and TRBJ2-3, with TRBD2 as a possible D gene (6 bases). The CDR3 is 13 amino acids. The germline V gene encodes CDR1 GTSNPN and CDR2 SVGIG (reference sequence). V was shortened by 6 bases and J by 1 base, with 11 bases between the two germline ends. CDR3 loop: CACHLARTDTQYF. CDR3 DNA sequence: TGTGCCTGCCACCTAGCGCGCACAGATACGCAGTATTTT.

The gene calls are TRBV29-1 and TRBJ1-1; 8 nucleotides match TRBD1. CDR1 and CDR2 (germline): SQVTM, ANQGSEA. The CDR3 extends over 14 amino acids. Trimming took 6 bases from V and 4 from J; bases not matched to a gene: 10. The CDR3 loop is CSVEQGGGSTEAFF. CDR3 nucleotides: TGCAGCGTGGAACAGGGGGGCGGGAGCACTGAAGCTTTCTTT. The full variable domain, with the rest looked up from reference TRBV29-1 and TRBJ1-1, is SAVISQKPSRDICQRGTSLTIQCQVDSQVTMMFWYRQQPGQSLTLIATANQGSEATYESGFVIDKFPISRPNLTFSTLTVSNMSPEDSSIYLCSVEQGGGSTEAFFGQGTRLTVV.